Here is one TCR beta chain with its context. In the original workflow: Estimated nucleated cell counts came from reference gene primer amplification. Sequencing was performed with immunoSEQ multiplex PCR; in TCRdb, only in-frame clones are kept and a portion is missing. V and J calls and clone size are copied from that table; D and trimming were computed from the DNA. The sample has around 260,000 clones; 89% are singletons. The sample comes from a study of blood T cell repertoires in COVID-19. Study background: The cDNA or gDNA used as material had been derived from T cells, B-cell-depleted T cells, or PBMCs.

From germline, CDR1 is MNHEY and CDR2 SVGEGT. The CDR3 has 21 residues. The V gene end was trimmed by 5 bases and the J gene end by 0 bases; junction bases not matched to a gene: 19. The material sequenced was peripheral blood. V usage is TRBV6-2 or TRBV6-3 and J usage is TRBJ2-1, with 10 positions matching TRBD2. This TCR came from a woman between 40 and 50 years old who had recovered from COVID-19. The CDR3 loop reads CASSPITRTSGPVSSYNEQFF. The CDR3 nucleotides are TGTGCCAGCAGTCCGATCACCCGGACTAGCGGCCCGGTGAGCTCCTACAATGAGCAGTTCTTC.